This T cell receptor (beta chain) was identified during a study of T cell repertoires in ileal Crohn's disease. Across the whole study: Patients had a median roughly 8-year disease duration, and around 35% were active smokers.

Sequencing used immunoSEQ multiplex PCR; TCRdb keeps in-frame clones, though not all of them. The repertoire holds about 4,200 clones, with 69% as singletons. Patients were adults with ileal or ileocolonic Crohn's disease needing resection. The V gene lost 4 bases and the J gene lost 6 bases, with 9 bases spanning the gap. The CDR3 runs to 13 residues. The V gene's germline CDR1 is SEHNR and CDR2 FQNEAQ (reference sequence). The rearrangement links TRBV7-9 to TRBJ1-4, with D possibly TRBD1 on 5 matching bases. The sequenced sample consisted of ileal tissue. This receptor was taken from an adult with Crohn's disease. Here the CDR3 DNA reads TGTGCCAGCAGCTCCGCAGGGTATGAAAAACTGTTTTTT. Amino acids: CASSSAGYEKLFF.